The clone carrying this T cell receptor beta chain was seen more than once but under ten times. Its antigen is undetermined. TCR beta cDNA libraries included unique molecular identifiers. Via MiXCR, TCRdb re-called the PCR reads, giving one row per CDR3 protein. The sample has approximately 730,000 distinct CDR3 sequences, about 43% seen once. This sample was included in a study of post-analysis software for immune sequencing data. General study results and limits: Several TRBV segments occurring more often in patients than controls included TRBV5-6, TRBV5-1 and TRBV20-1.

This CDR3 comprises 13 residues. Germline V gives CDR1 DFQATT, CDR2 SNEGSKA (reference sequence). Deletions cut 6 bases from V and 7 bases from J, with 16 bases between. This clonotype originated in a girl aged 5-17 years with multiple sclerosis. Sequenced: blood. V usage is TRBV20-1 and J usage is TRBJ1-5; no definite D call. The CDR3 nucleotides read TGCAGTGCCCCCGACCCGGATGCGCAGCCCCAGCATTTT. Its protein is CSAPDPDAQPQHF.